This T cell receptor beta chain was sequenced in a study of cytotoxic CD8 clonotypes in ibrutinib-treated CLL (dated by TCRdb to the early 2020s). Looking at the study overall: The cohort included some 14 treatment-naive and some twelve relapsed/refractory patients; 17 were IGHV unmutated. Responses were partial in roughly 24 patients and complete in 2; after median around 68 months follow-up, around 15 stayed in remission and 12 progressed. Of the roughly 86 participants in the trial, 25 to 30 had longitudinal samples available. Patients were still on ibrutinib when every remission and progressive disease sample was collected. Samples averaged roughly 260,000 productive templates and roughly 86,000 productive rearrangements. Response samples were taken after a median of approximately eleven months on treatment, ranging from about 6 to 36 months. Cryopreserved peripheral blood mononuclear cells were collected before treatment, at response, and at either disease progression or sustained remission. Study-level results and caveats: Lymph node repertoires were not examined, and the timing of sampling was not matched between patients in sustained remission and those whose disease progressed. Public clonotypes were rare and either shrank or stayed stable during treatment, and the rise in clonality at ibrutinib response reflected expansion of private clonotypes. At ibrutinib response clonality went up, during sustained remission it held steady, and at progression it dropped back toward baseline. Baseline clonality was found to be higher than that of age-matched healthy donors and was strongly correlated with circulating CD8+ T-cell counts.

Worth noting for this clone: The clone's antigen remains unknown. No quality values exist for individual bases; no much larger clone is one base distant.

Spanning cysteine to phenylalanine, the CDR3 consists of 16 amino acids. The only DNA kept is the CDR3, 48 bases in frame from the first base. V is cut back by 2 bases and J by 8 bases, with 5 bases in the junction unmatched. Sequences LGHNA (CDR1) and YNFKEQ (CDR2) are obtained from the germline V gene. What this sample's time point label stands for: progressive disease on ibrutinib. For TCR beta library preparation, roughly 2 micrograms of genomic DNA were extracted from the cryopreserved PBMCs. Longitudinal blood samples from CLL patients receiving ibrutinib monotherapy were subjected to high-throughput TCR beta sequencing. Patients were enrolled in a phase 2 open-label single-center ibrutinib monotherapy trial. Each clonotype received, on average, 10x coverage in deep resolution sequencing performed on a MiSeq, where the target depth lay between 1 in 1 million and 1 in 200,000 T cells. The immunoSEQ hsTCRB Kit was used to generate the TCR beta libraries. As for the authors' bioinformatics: The data were analyzed with ImmunoSEQ Analyzer and ImmunoSEQ Data Assistant, and V, D and J gene assignments followed IMGT definitions. Clonality was computed as one minus normalized Shannon entropy of productive rearrangement frequencies, ranging from 0 to 1. Public clonotype analysis was restricted to overrepresented clonotypes comprising at least 0.05% of each patient's repertoire. Repertoires from roughly 13 age-matched healthy donors in immuneACCESS were used as clonality controls. TCRdb limited this immuneACCESS table to in-frame rearrangements with V and J called. A share of clones is missing; checked studies link under half to unresolved V genes, and the rest is unexplained. That table gives V, J and clone size, and the DNA gave D and trimming. The sample contains around 150,000 clones, roughly 90% of them found a single time. In total, the top ten clones hold about 2.9% of the sample.

Recombination connected TRBV4-2 to TRBJ2-1, and 14 junction bases match TRBD2. This specimen was PBMCs, taken at disease progression, from a patient treated with ibrutinib. The source of this sequence is a human donor with chronic lymphocytic leukemia. The nucleotide sequence is TGTGCCAGCAGCCAACGACTAGCGGGAGGGCCCCATGAGCAGTTCTTC. Translated, this is CASSQRLAGGPHEQFF.